These T cell receptor beta chains were read from a single sample in a study of T cell responses to AZD1222 COVID-19 vaccine. The repertoire was sequenced with immunoSEQ multiplex PCR; TCRdb's copy has only in-frame clones and lacks some. The table includes about 86,000 clones, around 90% detected once. Sequenced material: peripheral blood, taken on day 0 of AZD1222 vaccination. These receptors all come from an adult in good health. Each CDR3 is given with its conserved first and last residue. D genes are given only for firm matches. Clone size appears in some rows only: once, few, many, or a class for an expanded clone.

NA	TRBD1	TRBV9	TRBJ2-1	CASSKGTGGLGEQFF	TGTGCCAGCAGCAAAGGGACAGGGGGCCTAGGTGAGCAGTTCTTC
NA	NA	TRBV7-8	TRBJ2-2	CASCLGVGELFF	TGTGCCAGCTGCCTCGGGGTCGGGGAGCTGTTTTTT
NA	NA	TRBV5-6	TRBJ1-5	CASSLSGGGREYGQPQHF	TGTGCCAGCAGCCTCTCCGGCGGAGGGCGGGAATATGGTCAGCCCCAGCATTTT
NA	NA	TRBV27	TRBJ1-1	CASSLVSNTEAFF	TGTGCCAGCAGTTTAGTGTCAAACACTGAAGCTTTCTTT
NA	NA	TRBV10-2	TRBJ1-1	CASSQVGVTEAFF	TGCGCCAGCAGCCAAGTAGGGGTCACTGAAGCTTTCTTT
NA	TRBD2	TRBV5-1	TRBJ2-3	CASSSGLAGTDTQYF	TGCGCCAGCAGCTCAGGACTAGCGGGCACAGATACGCAGTATTTT
NA	NA	TRBV6-1	TRBJ1-6	CASSGTVNSPLHF	TGTGCCAGCAGCGGGACGGTTAATTCACCCCTCCACTTT
NA	NA	TRBV5-1	TRBJ1-1	CASSSPEGLNTEAFF	TGCGCCAGCAGCTCTCCGGAAGGACTGAACACTGAAGCTTTCTTT
NA	TRBD1	TRBV28	TRBJ1-1	CASSLLQGQGAIEAFF	TGTGCCAGCAGTTTATTACAGGGACAGGGTGCTATTGAAGCTTTCTTT
NA	NA	TRBV19	TRBJ2-7	CASSIWQANSYEQYF	TGTGCCAGTAGTATCTGGCAGGCCAACTCCTACGAGCAGTACTTC
NA	NA	TRBV6-5	TRBJ2-2	CASGGEKYTGELFF	TGTGCCAGCGGCGGGGAGAAGTACACCGGGGAGCTGTTTTTT
NA	TRBD2	TRBV5-1	TRBJ2-1	CASSLGAGVYNEQFF	TGCGCCAGCAGCTTGGGGGCGGGAGTCTACAATGAGCAGTTCTTC
NA	TRBD2	TRBV15	TRBJ2-1	CATSIQSGLAGVSYNEQFF	TGTGCCACCAGCATCCAGAGTGGACTAGCGGGAGTCTCCTACAATGAGCAGTTCTTC
NA	NA	TRBV11-1	TRBJ1-1	CASSLAVDAEAFF	TGTGCCAGCAGCTTAGCGGTTGATGCTGAAGCTTTCTTT
NA	NA	TRBV7-8	TRBJ2-7	CASSSRLVRYEQYF	TGTGCCAGCAGCTCCCGACTAGTGCGGTACGAGCAGTACTTC
NA	NA	TRBV11-2	TRBJ2-3	CASSYGVTGNTDTQYF	TGTGCCAGCAGCTATGGCGTTACCGGGAACACAGATACGCAGTATTTT
NA	NA	TRBV7-2	TRBJ1-2	CASSLDRVGGYTF	TGTGCCAGCAGCTTAGACAGGGTGGGCGGCTACACCTTC
NA	TRBD1	TRBV9	TRBJ1-3	CASSAGQGAGYGNTIYF	TGTGCCAGCAGCGCGGGACAGGGGGCTGGGTACGGAAACACCATATATTTT
NA	TRBD1	TRBV19	TRBJ1-5	CASSITGQGDYQPQHF	TGTGCCAGTAGTATAACGGGACAGGGGGATTATCAGCCCCAGCATTTT
NA	NA	TRBV7-9	TRBJ1-1	CASSPIWVSNTEAFF	TGTGCCAGCAGCCCTATATGGGTCTCGAACACTGAAGCTTTCTTT
NA	NA	TRBV7-7	TRBJ2-4	CASSLGLGDIQYF	TGTGCCAGCAGCTTGGGCCTAGGAGACATTCAGTACTTC
NA	TRBD1	TRBV7-9	TRBJ2-1	CASSLGRGLWNEQFF	TGTGCCAGCAGCTTAGGCAGGGGGCTATGGAATGAGCAGTTCTTC
NA	TRBD2	TRBV30	TRBJ2-1	CAWREAKGLAGANEQFF	TGTGCCTGGAGGGAAGCAAAGGGACTAGCGGGAGCAAATGAGCAGTTCTTC
once	NA	TRBV18	TRBJ1-6	CASSPQGEPLHF	TGTGCCAGCTCACCGCAGGGCGAACCCCTCCACTTT
NA	NA	TRBV23-1	TRBJ1-4	CASSQSTAGIASSANEKLFF	TGCGCCAGCAGTCAATCGACGGCAGGTATCGCTTCGTCGGCTAATGAAAAACTGTTTTTT
NA	NA	TRBV6-5	TRBJ1-1	CASSQLNTEAFF	TGTGCCAGCAGCCAATTGAACACTGAAGCTTTCTTT
NA	NA	TRBV6-7	TRBJ2-1	CASSTMGLRSYNEQFF	TGTGCCAGCAGTACTATGGGACTCCGCTCCTACAATGAGCAGTTCTTC
NA	NA	TRBV19	TRBJ1-1	CASRRPGQNTEAFF	TGTGCCAGTAGGCGTCCGGGCCAGAACACTGAAGCTTTCTTT
NA	TRBD1	TRBV7-9	TRBJ1-4	CASSGSLRGRTNEKLFF	TGTGCCAGCAGCGGGAGCCTCAGGGGGCGTACTAATGAAAAACTGTTTTTT
once	TRBD2	TRBV3-1/TRBV3-2	TRBJ2-5	CASSRFLAGEGSIQYF	TGTGCCAGCAGCCGATTCCTAGCGGGAGAAGGGAGTATCCAGTACTTC
NA	NA	TRBV10-1	TRBJ2-3	CASSAGGDTQYF	TGCGCCAGCAGTGCTGGTGGTGATACGCAGTATTTT
NA	TRBD1	TRBV7-8	TRBJ2-6	CASSQKWTGGSSGANVLTF	TGTGCCAGCTCACAAAAGTGGACAGGGGGCAGCTCTGGGGCCAACGTCCTGACTTTC
few	NA	TRBV7-9	TRBJ2-1	CASNGPITNEQFF	TGTGCCAGCAACGGACCGATTACCAATGAGCAGTTCTTC
NA	NA	TRBV7-9	TRBJ1-3	CASSKRGAAGNTIYF	TGTGCCAGCAGCAAGCGGGGGGCTGCGGGAAACACCATATATTTT
NA	TRBD1	TRBV18	TRBJ2-1	CASSLPGQGYNEQFF	TGTGCCAGCTCATTACCGGGACAGGGTTACAATGAGCAGTTCTTC
NA	TRBD2	TRBV4-2	TRBJ2-1	CASSGSGRARNEQFF	TGTGCCAGCAGCGGAAGCGGGAGGGCCCGCAATGAGCAGTTCTTC
NA	NA	TRBV28	TRBJ1-1	CASSLLQGGKSEAFF	TGTGCCAGCAGTTTATTACAGGGCGGGAAGTCTGAAGCTTTCTTT
NA	NA	TRBV30	TRBJ1-1	CAWSLGTEAFF	TGTGCCTGGAGCCTAGGGACTGAAGCTTTCTTT
NA	TRBD1	TRBV19	TRBJ1-5	CASSRQGDQPQHF	TGTGCCAGTAGTAGACAGGGGGATCAGCCCCAGCATTTT
NA	TRBD1	TRBV5-4	TRBJ1-1	CASSGGQNRDTEAFF	TGTGCCAGCAGCGGGGGACAGAATAGGGACACTGAAGCTTTCTTT
NA	TRBD1	TRBV11-1	TRBJ2-7	CASSLTPGQGIYEQYF	TGTGCCAGCAGCTTGACCCCGGGACAGGGGATTTACGAGCAGTACTTC
NA	TRBD1	TRBV19	TRBJ2-7	CASSAQGAVNEQYF	TGTGCCAGTAGTGCTCAGGGGGCGGTCAACGAGCAGTACTTC
NA	NA	TRBV5-5	TRBJ2-3	CASSPPGGVGPQYF	TGTGCCAGCAGCCCCCCCGGGGGCGTCGGGCCGCAGTATTTT
NA	NA	TRBV30	TRBJ1-2	CAWTGNTPNYGYTF	TGTGCCTGGACAGGAAATACTCCTAACTATGGCTACACCTTC
NA	TRBD1	TRBV7-2	TRBJ1-6	CASSGTTGGNSPLHF	TGTGCCAGCAGCGGGACGACAGGGGGCAATTCACCCCTCCACTTT
NA	NA	TRBV19	TRBJ2-3	CASSMYASTDTQYF	TGTGCCAGTAGTATGTACGCTAGCACAGATACGCAGTATTTT
NA	TRBD2	TRBV15	TRBJ2-3	CATSRDKAGVEDTQYF	TGTGCCACCAGCAGAGATAAGGCGGGAGTGGAAGATACGCAGTATTTT
NA	NA	TRBV18	TRBJ2-2	CASSPPVGPGELFF	TGTGCCAGCTCACCACCGGTAGGACCGGGGGAGCTGTTTTTT
NA	NA	TRBV9	TRBJ2-1	CASSGAIDNEQFF	TGTGCCAGCAGCGGCGCTATCGACAATGAGCAGTTCTTC
NA	TRBD2	TRBV7-2	TRBJ2-7	CASSLASGGATGEQYF	TGTGCCAGCAGCTTAGCTAGCGGGGGGGCCACAGGCGAGCAGTACTTC
NA	TRBD1	TRBV6-5	TRBJ2-7	CASSYYRGSYEQYF	TGTGCCAGCAGTTACTACAGGGGTAGTTACGAGCAGTACTTC
NA	NA	TRBV19	TRBJ2-7	CASSRNGGYEQYF	TGTGCCAGTAGTAGAAATGGGGGCTACGAGCAGTACTTC
NA	NA	TRBV19	TRBJ1-3	CASSRGRGGNTIYF	TGTGCCAGTAGTCGGGGGCGCGGTGGAAACACCATATATTTT
NA	TRBD1	TRBV9	TRBJ1-4	CASSVGGTGREKLFF	TGTGCCAGCAGCGTAGGAGGGACAGGTCGGGAAAAACTGTTTTTT
once	TRBD1	TRBV11-2	TRBJ2-2	CASKGQTFTGELFF	TGTGCCAGCAAGGGACAGACCTTCACCGGGGAGCTGTTTTTT
NA	NA	TRBV7-2	TRBJ1-6	CASSRDFGPLHF	TGTGCCAGCAGCCGGGACTTTGGTCCCCTCCACTTT
NA	TRBD1	TRBV2	TRBJ1-1	CASSLKGQGGTEAFF	TGTGCCAGCAGTCTCAAGGGACAGGGAGGCACTGAAGCTTTCTTT
NA	NA	TRBV19	TRBJ1-3	CASSIGTYSGNTIYF	TGTGCCAGTAGTATAGGGACGTACTCTGGAAACACCATATATTTT
NA	TRBD1	TRBV9	TRBJ2-1	CASSERQGAGNEQFF	TGTGCCAGCAGCGAGCGACAGGGGGCGGGCAATGAGCAGTTCTTC
NA	NA	TRBV9	TRBJ1-1	CASSATGLKTEAFF	TGTGCCAGCAGCGCTACAGGGTTGAAGACTGAAGCTTTCTTT